Listed below are T cell receptor beta chains from one sample, sequenced in a study of T cell responses to AZD1222 COVID-19 vaccine. Sequencing was performed with immunoSEQ multiplex PCR; in TCRdb, only in-frame clones are kept and a portion is missing. This repertoire shows some 58,000 clones, 88% found once; its top ten account for about 15%. This material consisted of peripheral blood, taken on day 0 of AZD1222 vaccination. Every receptor here comes from an adult in good health. Each CDR3 is given with its conserved first and last residue. D genes are given only for firm matches. Some rows mark clone size as missing; the rest say once, few, many or name a class of expanded clone.

clone_size d_call j_call v_call cdr3_aa cdr3_nt
- - TRBJ1-6 TRBV10-2 CASSESREGPYNSPLHF TGCGCCAGCAGTGAGTCAAGGGAGGGCCCGTATAATTCACCCCTCCACTTT
- TRBD1 TRBJ1-2 TRBV15 CATSRERDRGGYGYTF TGTGCCACCAGCAGAGAGAGGGACAGAGGGGGATATGGCTACACCTTC
- - TRBJ1-5 TRBV6-2/TRBV6-3 CASSWDTKDQPRHF TGTGCCAGCAGTTGGGACACAAAGGATCAGCCCCGGCATTTT
- - TRBJ1-1 TRBV6-5 CASRIQGNTEAFF TGTGCCAGCAGAATACAGGGTAACACTGAAGCTTTCTTT
- TRBD1 TRBJ2-7 TRBV5-1 CASSPDPGQGYEQYF TGCGCCAGCAGTCCAGACCCGGGACAGGGCTACGAGCAGTACTTC
- - TRBJ2-7 TRBV3-1/TRBV3-2 CASSPRDGLNEQYF TGTGCCAGCAGCCCGCGTGATGGTCTCAACGAGCAGTACTTC
- TRBD1 TRBJ1-2 TRBV13 CASSLVFRTGVGYTF TGTGCCAGCAGCTTAGTATTTCGGACAGGGGTTGGCTACACCTTC
- - TRBJ1-4 TRBV4-1 CASSRGGYGLGEKLFF TGCGCCAGCAGCCGGGGTGGCTACGGACTAGGGGAAAAACTGTTTTTT
- - TRBJ1-1 TRBV5-6 CASSLFENTEAFF TGTGCCAGCAGCTTGTTCGAGAACACTGAAGCTTTCTTT
- - TRBJ2-1 TRBV1 CTSRVRGRHNEQFF TGCACCAGCAGGGTTCGGGGACGGCACAATGAGCAGTTCTTC
- - TRBJ2-7 TRBV7-3 CASSPSRNYEQYF TGTGCCAGCAGCCCGTCTAGGAACTACGAGCAGTACTTC
few - TRBJ2-7 TRBV11-3 CASSSEVVQYF TGTGCCAGCAGCTCAGAAGTGGTGCAGTACTTC
- - TRBJ2-7 TRBV18 CASSPQGTAGRSYYEQYF TGTGCCAGCTCACCACAGGGCACAGCTGGGCGGTCGTACTACGAGCAGTACTTC
- TRBD1 TRBJ1-1 TRBV19 CASSPRDRGNSNTEAFF TGTGCCAGTAGCCCCCGGGACAGGGGGAATTCGAACACTGAAGCTTTCTTT
- TRBD1 TRBJ1-2 TRBV11-3 CASSKQGTGYTF TGTGCCAGCAGCAAACAGGGGACTGGCTACACCTTC
few - TRBJ2-3 TRBV6-5 CASRYMLGVADTQYF TGTGCCAGCAGATATATGCTAGGGGTGGCAGATACGCAGTATTTT
- TRBD1 TRBJ2-2 TRBV19 CASSISGQGRAGELFF TGTGCCAGTAGTATTTCGGGACAGGGACGTGCCGGGGAGCTGTTTTTT
- TRBD2 TRBJ2-1 TRBV5-1 CASSSTSGSYNEQFF TGCGCCAGCAGCTCTACTAGCGGGAGCTACAATGAGCAGTTCTTC
- TRBD2 TRBJ2-3 TRBV11-3 CASSLAGGPDTQYF TGTGCCAGCAGCTTAGCGGGAGGCCCAGATACGCAGTATTTT
- - TRBJ2-3 TRBV29-1 CSLVRSGSSTDTQYF TGCAGCCTCGTAAGATCGGGGTCTAGCACAGATACGCAGTATTTT
- - TRBJ1-2 TRBV28 CASSLWAQGSYTF TGTGCCAGCAGTTTATGGGCCCAGGGTAGCTACACCTTC
- TRBD2 TRBJ2-5 TRBV6-6 CASSLNTGLAGGRETQYF TGTGCCAGCAGTCTCAATACGGGACTAGCGGGAGGGAGAGAGACCCAGTACTTC
- TRBD1 TRBJ1-1 TRBV29-1 CSGGQGSNTEAFF TGCAGCGGGGGACAGGGGTCGAACACTGAAGCTTTCTTT
- - TRBJ2-7 TRBV13 CASSTFRLVPPYEQYF TGTGCCAGCAGCACCTTCCGACTAGTACCCCCCTACGAGCAATACTTC
- - TRBJ1-4 TRBV4-2 CASSPSGGIEKLFF TGTGCCAGCAGCCCTAGCGGGGGCATTGAAAAACTGTTTTTT
- - TRBJ1-1 TRBV7-2 CASSLAQSAEAFF TGTGCCAGCAGCTTAGCCCAATCTGCTGAAGCTTTCTTT
- - TRBJ2-1 TRBV12-3/TRBV12-4 CASSTPYNEQFF TGTGCCAGCAGTACACCGTACAATGAGCAGTTCTTC
- - TRBJ1-2 TRBV4-3 CASSQGGNYGYTF TGCGCCAGCAGCCAAGGGGGGAACTATGGCTACACCTTC
- TRBD1 TRBJ1-1 TRBV7-2 CASSSRTGAGDTEAFF TGTGCCAGCAGTTCCAGGACAGGGGCGGGCGACACTGAAGCTTTCTTT
- - TRBJ1-4 TRBV30 CAWSTGLTNEKLFF TGTGCCTGGAGTACAGGGTTAACTAATGAAAAACTGTTTTTT
- - TRBJ2-1 TRBV5-1 CASSSSVGGSYNEQFF TGCGCCAGCAGCTCTTCAGTCGGGGGCTCCTACAATGAGCAGTTCTTC
few - TRBJ2-2 TRBV5-1 CASSSGGLNTGELFF TGCGCCAGCAGCTCGGGCGGTCTGAACACCGGGGAGCTGTTTTTT
- TRBD1 TRBJ1-3 TRBV6-5 CASAGTGMGNTIYF TGTGCCAGCGCAGGGACAGGGATGGGAAACACCATATATTTT
- TRBD2 TRBJ2-3 TRBV7-9 CASSFPPGGGLSTDTQYF TGTGCCAGCAGCTTTCCCCCCGGGGGGGGTCTGTCAACAGATACGCAGTATTTT
- - TRBJ2-2 TRBV7-3 CASSKLANTGELFF TGTGCCAGCAGCAAACTAGCGAACACCGGGGAGCTGTTTTTT
- - TRBJ2-5 TRBV6-5 CASSYSNRKETQYF TGTGCCAGCAGTTACTCGAACCGTAAAGAGACCCAGTACTTC
- TRBD1 TRBJ1-3 TRBV30 CAWSVRIGQGANTIYF TGTGCCTGGAGTGTACGAATAGGACAGGGGGCAAACACCATATATTTT
- - TRBJ1-1 TRBV19 CASSTTGDTEAFF TGTGCCAGTAGTACTACGGGTGACACTGAAGCTTTCTTT
- - TRBJ1-3 TRBV6-5 CASSPDSFSGNTIYF TGTGCCAGCAGCCCAGACAGTTTCTCTGGAAACACCATATATTTT
- - TRBJ1-2 TRBV29-1 CSVEETGAGYTF TGCAGCGTTGAAGAGACAGGCGCTGGCTACACCTTC
- - TRBJ2-4 TRBV18 CASSPGWEAKNIQYF TGTGCCAGCTCACCGGGGTGGGAAGCCAAAAACATTCAGTACTTC
- - TRBJ1-1 TRBV6-4 CASSASSDMNTEAFF TGTGCCAGCAGTGCCTCATCGGACATGAACACTGAAGCTTTCTTT
- - TRBJ1-4 TRBV4-1 CASSQEFGEKLFF TGCGCCAGCAGCCAAGAATTTGGGGAAAAACTGTTTTTT
- - TRBJ1-4 TRBV19 CASRLDGTNEKLFF TGTGCCAGTAGGCTAGACGGAACTAATGAAAAACTGTTTTTT
- - TRBJ2-1 TRBV5-4 CASSLAGPSSYNEQFF TGTGCCAGCAGCTTGGCGGGGCCGAGCTCCTACAATGAGCAGTTCTTC
- - TRBJ1-1 TRBV12-3/TRBV12-4 CASSSHRDEAFF TGTGCCAGCAGTTCCCACAGGGATGAAGCTTTCTTT
- - TRBJ1-1 TRBV6-2/TRBV6-3 CASSLGREAFF TGTGCCAGCAGTCTGGGGCGTGAAGCTTTCTTT
- - TRBJ1-2 TRBV4-1 CASSQQNHGYTF TGCGCCAGCAGCCAGCAGAATCATGGCTACACCTTC
- - TRBJ1-1 TRBV21-1 CASSPQRPGGMNTEAFF TGTGCCAGCAGCCCCCAGAGGCCAGGGGGTATGAACACTGAAGCTTTCTTT